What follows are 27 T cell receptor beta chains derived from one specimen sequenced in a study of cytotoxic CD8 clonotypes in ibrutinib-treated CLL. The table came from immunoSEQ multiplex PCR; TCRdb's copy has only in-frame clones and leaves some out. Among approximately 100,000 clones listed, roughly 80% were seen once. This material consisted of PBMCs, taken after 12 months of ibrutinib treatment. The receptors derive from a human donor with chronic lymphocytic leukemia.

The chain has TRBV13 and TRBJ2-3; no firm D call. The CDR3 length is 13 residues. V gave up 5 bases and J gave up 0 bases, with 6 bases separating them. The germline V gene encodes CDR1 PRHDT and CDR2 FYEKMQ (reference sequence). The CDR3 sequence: CASSPQSTDTQYF. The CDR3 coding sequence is TGTGCCAGCAGCCCCCAAAGCACAGATACGCAGTATTTT.

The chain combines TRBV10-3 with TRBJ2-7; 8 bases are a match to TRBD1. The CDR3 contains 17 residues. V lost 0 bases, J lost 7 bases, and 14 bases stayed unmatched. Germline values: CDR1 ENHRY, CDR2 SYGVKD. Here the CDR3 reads CAISESPPQRQGREQYF. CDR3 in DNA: TGTGCCATCAGTGAGTCGCCTCCCCAACGACAGGGGAGGGAGCAGTACTTC.

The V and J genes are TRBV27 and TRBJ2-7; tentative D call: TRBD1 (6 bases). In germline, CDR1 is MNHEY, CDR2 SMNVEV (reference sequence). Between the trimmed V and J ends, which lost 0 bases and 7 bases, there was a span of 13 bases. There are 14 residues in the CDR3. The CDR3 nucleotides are TGTGCCAGCAGTTTATCCGCCGGGACACGGGAGCAGTACTTC. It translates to CASSLSAGTREQYF.

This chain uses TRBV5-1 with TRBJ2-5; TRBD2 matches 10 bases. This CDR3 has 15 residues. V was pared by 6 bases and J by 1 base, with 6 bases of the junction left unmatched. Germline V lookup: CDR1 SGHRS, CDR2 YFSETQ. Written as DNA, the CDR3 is TGCGCCAGCACCATAGCGGGGGGTGGCCAAGAGACCCAGTACTTC. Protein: CASTIAGGGQETQYF.

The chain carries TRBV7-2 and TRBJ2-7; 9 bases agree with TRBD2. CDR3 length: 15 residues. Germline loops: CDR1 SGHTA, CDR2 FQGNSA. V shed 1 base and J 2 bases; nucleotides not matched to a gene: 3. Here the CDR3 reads CASSLDGGGAYEQYF. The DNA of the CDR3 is TGTGCCAGCAGCTTAGATGGCGGGGGGGCCTACGAGCAGTACTTC.

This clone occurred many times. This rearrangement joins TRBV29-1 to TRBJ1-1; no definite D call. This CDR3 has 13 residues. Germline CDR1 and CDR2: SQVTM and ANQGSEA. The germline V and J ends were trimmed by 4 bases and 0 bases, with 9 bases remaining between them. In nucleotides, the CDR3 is TGCAGCGTTGGCTGGGAGATGAACACTGAAGCTTTCTTT. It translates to CSVGWEMNTEAFF.

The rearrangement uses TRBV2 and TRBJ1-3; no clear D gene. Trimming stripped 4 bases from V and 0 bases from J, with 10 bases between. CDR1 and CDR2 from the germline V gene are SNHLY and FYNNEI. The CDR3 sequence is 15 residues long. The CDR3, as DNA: TGTGCCAGCAGTGGGGCTGGGTTCTCTGGAAACACCATATATTTT. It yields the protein CASSGAGFSGNTIYF. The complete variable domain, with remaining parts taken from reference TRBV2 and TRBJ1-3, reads EPEVTQTPSHQVTQMGQEVILRCVPISNHLYFYWYRQILGQKVEFLVSFYNNEISEKSEIFDDQFSVERPDGSNFTLKIRSTKLEDSAMYFCASSGAGFSGNTIYFGEGSWLTVV.

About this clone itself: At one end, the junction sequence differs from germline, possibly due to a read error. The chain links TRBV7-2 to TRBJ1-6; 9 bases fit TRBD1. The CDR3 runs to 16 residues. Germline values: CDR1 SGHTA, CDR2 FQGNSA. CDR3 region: CASSFRAGDRVSTLHF. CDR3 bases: TGTGCCAGCAGCTTTAGGGCAGGGGACAGGGTTTCAACCCTCCACTTT. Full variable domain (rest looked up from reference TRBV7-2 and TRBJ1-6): GAGVSQSPSNKVTEKGKDVELRCDPISGHTALYWYRQSLGQGLEFLIYFQGNSAPDKSGLPSDRFSAERTGGSVSTLTIQRTQQEDSAVYLCASSFRAGDRVSTLHFGNGTRLTVT.

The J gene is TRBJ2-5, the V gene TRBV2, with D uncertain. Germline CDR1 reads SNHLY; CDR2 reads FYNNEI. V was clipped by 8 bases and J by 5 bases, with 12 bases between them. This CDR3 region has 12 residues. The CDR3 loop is CASRPAGETQYF. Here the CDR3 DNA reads TGTGCCAGCCGCCCGGCCGGGGAGACCCAGTACTTC.

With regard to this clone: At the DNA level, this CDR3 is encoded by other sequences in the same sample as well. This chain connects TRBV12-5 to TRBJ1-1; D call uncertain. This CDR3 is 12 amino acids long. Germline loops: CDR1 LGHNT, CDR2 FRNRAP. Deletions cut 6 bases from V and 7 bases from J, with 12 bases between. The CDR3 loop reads CASGEQIGEAFF. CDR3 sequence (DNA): TGTGCTAGTGGGGAACAAATTGGTGAAGCTTTCTTT.

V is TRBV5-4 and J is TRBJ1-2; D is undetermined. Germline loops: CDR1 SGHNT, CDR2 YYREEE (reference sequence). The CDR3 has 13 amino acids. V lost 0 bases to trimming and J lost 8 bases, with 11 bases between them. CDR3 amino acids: CASSLDGSRGYTF. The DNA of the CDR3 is TGTGCCAGCAGCTTGGACGGGTCCAGGGGCTACACCTTC.

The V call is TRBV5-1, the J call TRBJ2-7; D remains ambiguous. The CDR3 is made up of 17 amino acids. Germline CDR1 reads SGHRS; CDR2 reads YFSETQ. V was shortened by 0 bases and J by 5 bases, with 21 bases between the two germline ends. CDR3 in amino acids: CASSLGAGRSSYDEQYF. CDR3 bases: TGCGCCAGCAGCTTGGGGGCAGGCCGGTCTTCATACGACGAGCAGTACTTC.

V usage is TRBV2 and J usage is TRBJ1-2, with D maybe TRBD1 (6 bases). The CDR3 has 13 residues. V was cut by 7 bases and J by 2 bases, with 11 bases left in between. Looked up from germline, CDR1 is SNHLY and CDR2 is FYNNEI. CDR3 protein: CASNTQGNYGYTF. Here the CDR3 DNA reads TGTGCCAGCAACACACAGGGAAACTATGGCTACACCTTC. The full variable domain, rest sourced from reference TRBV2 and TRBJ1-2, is EPEVTQTPSHQVTQMGQEVILRCVPISNHLYFYWYRQILGQKVEFLVSFYNNEISEKSEIFDDQFSVERPDGSNFTLKIRSTKLEDSAMYFCASNTQGNYGYTFGSGTRLTVV.

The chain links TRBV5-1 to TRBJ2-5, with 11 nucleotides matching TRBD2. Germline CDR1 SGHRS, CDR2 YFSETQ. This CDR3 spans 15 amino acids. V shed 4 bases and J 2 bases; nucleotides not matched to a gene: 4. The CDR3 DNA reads TGCGCCAGCAGCCCGGGACTAGCGGATCAAGAGACCCAGTACTTC. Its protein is CASSPGLADQETQYF.

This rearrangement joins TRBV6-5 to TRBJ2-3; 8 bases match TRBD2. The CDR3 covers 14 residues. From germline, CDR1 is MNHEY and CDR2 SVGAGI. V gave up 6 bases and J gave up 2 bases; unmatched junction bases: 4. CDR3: CASRERGITDTQYF. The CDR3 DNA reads TGTGCCAGCAGAGAGCGGGGGATCACAGATACGCAGTATTTT.

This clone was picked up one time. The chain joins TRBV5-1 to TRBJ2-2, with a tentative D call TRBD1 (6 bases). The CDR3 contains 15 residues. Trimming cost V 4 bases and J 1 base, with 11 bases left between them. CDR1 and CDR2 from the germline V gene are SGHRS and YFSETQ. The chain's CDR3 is CASSGTGQNTGELFF. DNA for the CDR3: TGCGCCAGCAGCGGAACGGGACAGAACACCGGGGAGCTGTTTTTT.

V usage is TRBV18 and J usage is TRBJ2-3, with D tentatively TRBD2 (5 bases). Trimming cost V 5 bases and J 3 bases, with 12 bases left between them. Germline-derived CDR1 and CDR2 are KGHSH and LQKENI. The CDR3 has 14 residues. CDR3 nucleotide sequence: TGTGCCAGCTCATCGGCGGGCATTACAGATACGCAGTATTTT. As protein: CASSSAGITDTQYF.

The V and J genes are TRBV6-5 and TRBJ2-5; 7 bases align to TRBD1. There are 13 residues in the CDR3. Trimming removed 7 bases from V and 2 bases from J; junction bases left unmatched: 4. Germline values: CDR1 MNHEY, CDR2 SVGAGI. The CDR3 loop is CASISRGQETQYF. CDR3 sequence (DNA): TGTGCCAGCATCAGCAGGGGGCAAGAGACCCAGTACTTC.

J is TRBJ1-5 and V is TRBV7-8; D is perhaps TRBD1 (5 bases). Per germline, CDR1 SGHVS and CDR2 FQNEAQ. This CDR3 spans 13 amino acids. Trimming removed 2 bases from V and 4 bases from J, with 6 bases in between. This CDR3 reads CASSLRTNQPQHF. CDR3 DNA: TGTGCCAGCAGCTTACGGACAAATCAGCCCCAGCATTTT.

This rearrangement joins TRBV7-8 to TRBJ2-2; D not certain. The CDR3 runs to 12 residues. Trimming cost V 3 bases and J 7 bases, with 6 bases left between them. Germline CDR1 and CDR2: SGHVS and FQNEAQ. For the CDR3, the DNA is TGTGCCAGCAGCTTCGACATCGGGGAGCTGTTTTTT. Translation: CASSFDIGELFF.

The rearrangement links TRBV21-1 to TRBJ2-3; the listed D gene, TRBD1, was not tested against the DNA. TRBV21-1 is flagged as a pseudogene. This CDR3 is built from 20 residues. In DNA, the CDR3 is TGTGCCAGCAGCAAGGCCTTAGATCAGGGTCCTACTTCAGCCACAGATACGCAGTATTTT. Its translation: CASSKALDQGPTSATDTQYF.

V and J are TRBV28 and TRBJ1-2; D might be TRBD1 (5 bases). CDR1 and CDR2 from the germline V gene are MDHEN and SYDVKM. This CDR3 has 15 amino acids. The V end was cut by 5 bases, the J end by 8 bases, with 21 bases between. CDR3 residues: CASSGALEGRRGYTF. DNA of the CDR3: TGTGCCAGCAGTGGGGCATTGGAAGGTCGGAGAGGCTACACCTTC.

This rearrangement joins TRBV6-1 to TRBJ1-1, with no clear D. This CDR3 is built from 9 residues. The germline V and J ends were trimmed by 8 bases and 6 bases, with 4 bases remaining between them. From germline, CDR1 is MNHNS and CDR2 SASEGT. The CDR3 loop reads CASDAEAFF. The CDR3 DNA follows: TGTGCCAGCGACGCTGAAGCTTTCTTT.

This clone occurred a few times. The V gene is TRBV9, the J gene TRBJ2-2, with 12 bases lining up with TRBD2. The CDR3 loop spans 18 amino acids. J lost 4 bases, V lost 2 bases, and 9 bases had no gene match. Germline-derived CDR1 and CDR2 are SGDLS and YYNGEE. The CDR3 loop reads CASSVRLAGAGGTGELFF. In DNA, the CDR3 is TGTGCCAGCAGCGTTCGACTAGCGGGGGCCGGCGGCACCGGGGAGCTGTTTTTT.

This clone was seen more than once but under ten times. The CDR3 loop reads CAWRVDSGGVDTGELFF. The CDR3 nucleotides read TGTGCCTGGAGGGTCGATAGCGGGGGGGTCGACACCGGGGAGCTGTTTTTT. The V gene is TRBV30, the J gene TRBJ2-2, with 11 bases matching TRBD2. The length of the CDR3 is 17 residues. From germline, CDR1 is GTSNPN and CDR2 SVGIG (reference sequence). After removal of 3 bases from V and 3 bases from J, the junction contained 9 bases not matched to a gene.

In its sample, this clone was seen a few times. The chain's CDR3 is CASRTGFLSRGYTF. CDR3 in DNA: TGTGCCAGCAGGACCGGGTTCTTGTCTAGGGGCTACACCTTC. V is TRBV6-5 and J is TRBJ1-2; unclear D gene. Trimming removed 6 bases from V and 8 bases from J, with 19 bases in between. CDR1 is MNHEY and CDR2 is SVGAGI in the germline V gene. The CDR3 covers 14 residues.

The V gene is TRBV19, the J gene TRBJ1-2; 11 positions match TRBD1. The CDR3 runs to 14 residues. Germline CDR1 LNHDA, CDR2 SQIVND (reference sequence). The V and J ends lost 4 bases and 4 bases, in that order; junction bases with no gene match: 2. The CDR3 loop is CASSSGQGAYGYTF. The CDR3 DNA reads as TGTGCCAGTAGTAGCGGACAGGGGGCCTATGGCTACACCTTC.